This entry lists 15 T cell receptor beta chains sequenced from one sample in a study of cytomegalovirus exposure and HLA in healthy donors. Libraries were prepared by immunoSEQ multiplex PCR; TCRdb keeps only in-frame clonotypes and omits some of them. The sample carries approximately 140,000 clones, around nine tenths recorded once. Source material: PBMCs. The receptors derive from a man younger than 30 in good health and CMV-seropositive.

This sequence joins TRBV30 and TRBJ1-4, with D possibly being TRBD1 (6 bases). The CDR3 spans 13 residues. Trimming shortened V by 0 bases and J by 7 bases, and 9 bases separated the two germline ends. Per germline, CDR1 GTSNPN and CDR2 SVGIG (reference sequence). As DNA, the CDR3 is TGTGCCTGGAGTGTTCAGGGGTTTGAAAAACTGTTTTTT. The encoded protein is CAWSVQGFEKLFF.

CDR3 DNA: TGTGCCAGCAGATTACAGGGGGTGCGGTCACCCCTCCACTTT. Amino acids: CASRLQGVRSPLHF. The chain couples TRBV6-5 to TRBJ1-6, with 8 nucleotides matching TRBD1. Germline CDR1 is MNHEY and CDR2 is SVGAGI. CDR3 length equals 14 residues. J gave up 10 bases and V 6 bases, and 8 bases lay outside the gene matches.

V gene TRBV6-5 combines with J gene TRBJ2-7; 13 bases are shared with TRBD2. V was pared by 5 bases and J by 1 base, with 2 bases of the junction left unmatched. CDR3 length equals 15 residues. In germline, CDR1 is MNHEY, CDR2 SVGAGI. The CDR3 spells CASSRLAGGSYEQYF. The CDR3 coding sequence is TGTGCCAGCAGTCGACTAGCGGGGGGATCCTACGAGCAGTACTTC.

This chain joins TRBV29-1 and TRBJ2-7; D not certain. V gave up 7 bases and J gave up 5 bases, with 18 bases separating them. The CDR3 covers 13 residues. CDR1 SQVTM and CDR2 ANQGSEA come from the germline V gene. As DNA, the CDR3 is TGCAGCGCCCAGACATCAGCCGCCCACGAGCAGTACTTC. Translating it yields CSAQTSAAHEQYF.

This clone was counted a single time. V gene TRBV7-8 combines with J gene TRBJ2-3; 7 nucleotides align to TRBD1. There are 16 residues in the CDR3. The V and J ends lost 1 base and 0 bases, in that order; junction bases with no gene match: 4. Germline V CDR1 and CDR2: SGHVS, FQNEAQ. The CDR3 is CASSLVGRGSTDTQYF. The CDR3 bases are TGTGCCAGCAGCTTAGTGGGCAGGGGGAGCACAGATACGCAGTATTTT.

The J gene is TRBJ2-1, the V gene TRBV10-3; TRBD2 matches at 14 bases. CDR1 is ENHRY and CDR2 is SYGVKD in the germline V gene. This CDR3 contains 19 residues. The V segment lost 5 bases and the J segment 1 base; nucleotides outside the gene matches: 10. CDR3 coding DNA: TGTGCCATCAGTCAAGTCCCGGGACTAGCGGGAGAATCCTACAATGAGCAGTTCTTC. It codes for CAISQVPGLAGESYNEQFF.

The chain recombines TRBV5-6 with TRBJ2-5, with D tentatively TRBD2 (7 bases). The CDR3 length is 16 residues. The germline CDR1 and CDR2 sequences are SGHDT and YYEEEE. Between the trimmed V and J ends, which lost 2 bases and 5 bases, there was a span of 19 bases. The CDR3 reads CASSLVSPRGGETQYF. The CDR3 nucleotides read TGTGCCAGCAGCTTAGTCTCCCCCCGCGGGGGCGAGACCCAGTACTTC.

This chain uses TRBV7-9 with TRBJ2-7; 9 positions agree with TRBD1. V shed 0 bases and J 6 bases; nucleotides not matched to a gene: 6. The germline CDR1 and CDR2 sequences are SEHNR and FQNEAQ (reference sequence). The CDR3 runs 15 residues. CDR3 amino acids: CASSLAVGQGFEQYF. CDR3 nucleotide sequence: TGTGCCAGCAGCTTAGCGGTGGGACAGGGTTTCGAGCAGTACTTC.

CDR3 amino acids: CASSSQSGRLYEQYF. CDR3 coding DNA: TGTGCCAGCAGCTCGCAAAGCGGGAGGCTTTACGAGCAGTACTTC. This sequence joins TRBV11-3 and TRBJ2-7; 9 nucleotides line up with TRBD2. Trimming removed 4 bases from V and 4 bases from J; junction bases left unmatched: 8. CDR3 length equals 15 residues. Germline-derived CDR1 and CDR2 are SGHNT and YENEEA.

This clone has only a few counts. The CDR3, as DNA: TGTGCCAGCAGCCCCTGGACAGGGTCAAGGCCCCAGCATTTT. Encoded protein: CASSPWTGSRPQHF. V gene TRBV7-8 combines with J gene TRBJ1-5; 8 bases map to TRBD1. V trimming: 5 bases; J trimming: 9 bases; junction bases outside the gene matches: 9. CDR1 and CDR2 from the germline V gene are SGHVS and FQNEAQ. This CDR3 spans 14 amino acids. Full variable domain (remainder filled in from reference TRBV7-8 and TRBJ1-5): GAGVSQSPRYKVAKRGQDVALRCDPISGHVSLFWYQQALGQGPEFLTYFQNEAQLDKSGLPSDRFFAERPEGSVSTLKIQRTQQEDSAVYLCASSPWTGSRPQHFGDGTRLSIL.

The chain is built from TRBV5-4 and TRBJ2-1, with TRBD2 identical over 12 bases. CDR3 size: 14 residues. With 4 bases clipped from V and 5 bases from J, the junction kept 1 base outside the gene matches. Germline V gene sequence: CDR1 SGHNT, CDR2 YYREEE (reference sequence). CDR3 in amino acids: CASSLAGGDNEQFF. DNA for the CDR3: TGTGCCAGCAGCCTAGCGGGAGGGGACAATGAGCAGTTCTTC.

V is TRBV9 and J is TRBJ1-4; a weak D match, TRBD1 (5 bases). This CDR3 is 16 amino acids long. Trimming removed 4 bases from V and 8 bases from J, with 21 bases in between. From germline, CDR1 is SGDLS and CDR2 YYNGEE. The CDR3 reads CASSYRDSQLGEKLFF. CDR3 DNA sequence: TGTGCCAGCAGCTACCGGGACTCACAACTAGGGGAAAAACTGTTTTTT.

The V and J genes are TRBV6-5 and TRBJ2-1; D ambiguous. The CDR3 runs 13 residues. V shed 1 base and J shed 8 bases, with 9 bases lying between them. The germline CDR1 and CDR2 sequences are MNHEY and SVGAGI. The CDR3 DNA follows: TGTGCCAGCAGTTACTTTGTGAGAGATGAGCAGTTCTTC. Translation gives CASSYFVRDEQFF.

This sequence joins TRBV6-6 and TRBJ2-2, with 8 bases fitting TRBD1. Germline V gene sequence: CDR1 MNHNY, CDR2 SVGAGI (reference sequence). The trim removed 5 bases at V and 2 bases at J, leaving 4 bases unmatched. The CDR3 contains 15 residues. CDR3 nucleotides: TGTGCCAGCAGTGACGGACAGGGAAACACCGGGGAGCTGTTTTTT. Its translation: CASSDGQGNTGELFF.

This clone was seen just once. This chain uses TRBV12-2 with TRBJ1-4; TRBD1 is taken as the D call from the table, unchecked against the DNA. TRBV12-2 is noted as a pseudogene. This CDR3 is built from 16 residues. CDR3 sequence (DNA): TGTGCAAGTCGCTTAGAACGACAGGGCCGAGGCGAAAAACTGTTTTTT. Amino acid sequence: CASRLERQGRGEKLFF.